This T cell receptor beta chain was recovered during a study of shared clonotypes between healthy human individuals. Across the whole study: The plates for each donor numbered three CD4 naive, three CD4 memory, two CD8 naive and one CD8 memory.

CD8 cells regarded as naive lacked CD45RO, were positively chosen for CCR7, and omitted terminally differentiated effector memory CD45RA+ cells. Some clones are missing from TCRdb's copy, which holds only in-frame ones; the method was immunoSEQ multiplex PCR. The table shows around 2.1 million clones, with about 92% occurring only once. The receptor was derived from a man younger than 30 in good health. Some clones in this sample may be carry-over from other donors' samples. Sequencing input: naive CD8+ T cells from PBMCs.

This CDR3 is CASSGGQGGAETQYF. For the CDR3, the DNA is TGTGCCAGCAGCGGTGGACAGGGGGGCGCGGAGACCCAGTACTTC. This chain links TRBV7-9 with TRBJ2-5; 10 nucleotides match TRBD1. CDR3 length: 15 residues. Germline values: CDR1 SEHNR, CDR2 FQNEAQ (reference sequence). V lost 5 bases, J lost 5 bases, and 8 bases stayed unmatched.